The 14 T cell receptor beta chains listed next were all sequenced from one sample in a study of beta chain features in type 1 diabetes. Antigens for these TCRs are unknown. Of the isolated RNA, all was reverse transcribed, and so the sequenced material was expressed TCRB transcripts. The method was immunoSEQ multiplex PCR; TCRdb's version includes in-frame clones alone and lacks a portion of them. The profile shows about 260,000 clones, about a fifth of them singletons. Study observations and caveats: Moderate yet significant TCRB CDR3 shortening was seen in Type 1 diabetes patients in all four CD4+ subsets.

Sequencing was carried out using naive CD4+ T cells from blood. These receptor sequences come from a woman aged 40 to 55 with type 1 diabetes.

The chain carries TRBV5-6 and TRBJ2-1, with 9 bases identical to TRBD2. CDR1 SGHDT and CDR2 YYEEEE come from the germline V gene. The V gene end was trimmed by 2 bases and the J gene end by 8 bases; junction bases not matched to a gene: 8. The CDR3 totals 15 residues. This chain's CDR3 is CASSFSSGSWDEQFF. In DNA, the CDR3 is TGTGCCAGCAGCTTCAGTAGCGGGAGTTGGGATGAGCAGTTCTTC.

This clone was seen more than once but under ten times. The chain carries TRBV4-3 and TRBJ2-7; TRBD2 aligns across 13 bases. CDR1 LGHNA and CDR2 YSLEER come from the germline V gene. The V gene end was trimmed by 4 bases and the J gene end by 8 bases; junction bases not matched to a gene: 11. The CDR3 has 16 residues. In DNA form, the CDR3 reads TGCGCCAGCAGCCCGGGACTAGCGGGGACTTTTACGAAGCAGTACTTC. As protein: CASSPGLAGTFTKQYF.

This clone was seen more than once but under ten times. V gene TRBV6-5 combines with J gene TRBJ2-5; no reliable D call. Deletions cut 6 bases from V and 4 bases from J, with 9 bases between. Germline V CDR1 and CDR2: MNHEY, SVGAGI. CDR3 length: 12 residues. DNA of the CDR3: TGTGCCAGCAGGCCATCGGTAGAGACCCAGTACTTC. Residues: CASRPSVETQYF.

This rearrangement joins TRBV7-2 to TRBJ1-2, with D uncertain. The CDR3 is made up of 14 amino acids. Germline values: CDR1 SGHTA, CDR2 FQGNSA. V was clipped by 4 bases and J by 4 bases, with 13 bases between them. CDR3 DNA: TGTGCCAGCAGCTCCTTGGGTGGGAGCTATGGCTACACCTTC. Protein product: CASSSLGGSYGYTF. Complete variable domain (other parts from reference TRBV7-2 and TRBJ1-2): GAGVSQSPSNKVTEKGKDVELRCDPISGHTALYWYRQSLGQGLEFLIYFQGNSAPDKSGLPSDRFSAERTGGSVSTLTIQRTQQEDSAVYLCASSSLGGSYGYTFGSGTRLTVV.

V is TRBV28 and J is TRBJ1-1, with 10 bases that match TRBD1. J was trimmed by 5 bases and V by 6 bases; bases with no gene match: 6. The CDR3 has 14 residues. In germline, CDR1 is MDHEN, CDR2 SYDVKM. CDR3 in amino acids: CASRPGTGDTEAFF. The CDR3 coding sequence is TGTGCCAGCAGGCCGGGGACAGGGGATACTGAAGCTTTCTTT.

This chain links TRBV2 with TRBJ2-1; TRBD1 matches 10 bases. The CDR3 sequence is 14 residues long. Unmatched junction bases numbered 6, after V lost 7 bases and J lost 6 bases. CDR1 is SNHLY and CDR2 is FYNNEI in the germline V gene. CDR3 coding DNA: TGTGCCAGCACCGGACAGGGGGTTGGCAATGAGCAGTTCTTC. This encodes CASTGQGVGNEQFF. Full variable domain (missing parts from reference TRBV2 and TRBJ2-1): EPEVTQTPSHQVTQMGQEVILRCVPISNHLYFYWYRQILGQKVEFLVSFYNNEISEKSEIFDDQFSVERPDGSNFTLKIRSTKLEDSAMYFCASTGQGVGNEQFFGPGTRLTVL.

This clone was picked up a small number of times. This sequence joins TRBV18 and TRBJ2-7; possibly TRBD1 for D (5 bases). V was shortened by 0 bases and J by 6 bases, with 12 bases between the two germline ends. This CDR3 is 14 amino acids long. The germline CDR1 and CDR2 sequences are KGHSH and LQKENI. In DNA, the CDR3 is TGTGCCAGCTCACCACCTCAGGGAACAGGCGAGCAGTACTTC. It encodes CASSPPQGTGEQYF. The entire variable domain, with the rest obtained from reference TRBV18 and TRBJ2-7, is as follows: NAGVMQNPRHLVRRRGQEARLRCSPMKGHSHVYWYRQLPEEGLKFMVYLQKENIIDESGMPKERFSAEFPKEGPSILRIQQVVRGDSAAYFCASSPPQGTGEQYFGPGTRLTVT.

The gene calls are TRBV30 and TRBJ1-2; D is possibly TRBD1 (6 bases). The CDR3 covers 12 residues. V lost 2 bases to trimming and J lost 3 bases, with 7 bases between them. From germline, CDR1 is GTSNPN and CDR2 SVGIG (reference sequence). Written as DNA, the CDR3 is TGTGCCTGGAGTAAGGGGGACTATGGCTACACCTTC. Residues: CAWSKGDYGYTF.

This clone was seen a handful of times. This sequence joins TRBV13 and TRBJ1-2; TRBD1 matches at 8 bases. The J segment lost 4 bases and the V segment lost 3 bases, leaving 1 base of the junction unmatched. Germline V gives CDR1 PRHDT, CDR2 FYEKMQ (reference sequence). This CDR3 has 13 amino acids. CDR3 sequence reads: CASSFGQGYGYTF. CDR3 coding DNA: TGTGCCAGCAGCTTCGGACAGGGCTATGGCTACACCTTC.

This chain connects TRBV30 to TRBJ1-2; D remains ambiguous. Germline V gene lookup returns CDR1 GTSNPN and CDR2 SVGIG (reference sequence). The V gene lost 3 bases and the J gene lost 8 bases, with 13 bases spanning the gap. The CDR3 spans 12 residues. For the CDR3, the DNA is TGTGCCTGGAGATTCCTCCGGGAGGGCTACACCTTC. This translates into CAWRFLREGYTF.

The genes are TRBV27 and TRBJ1-6, with a weak D call TRBD1 (6 bases). CDR1 is MNHEY and CDR2 is SMNVEV in the germline V gene (reference sequence). Trimming took off 6 bases at V and 10 bases at J, with 16 bases between the two ends. This CDR3 has 14 amino acids. This chain's CDR3 is CASSPGQKPSPLHF. The CDR3 coding sequence is TGTGCCAGCAGCCCCGGACAGAAACCCTCACCCCTCCACTTT.

Only a few counts were recorded for this clone. The chain joins TRBV4-2 to TRBJ1-1; D is undetermined. V was shortened by 4 bases and J by 5 bases, with 14 bases between the two germline ends. Germline V gives CDR1 LGHNA, CDR2 YNFKEQ. The CDR3 consists of 14 residues. The CDR3 spells CASSPRSRQTEAFF. The CDR3 DNA is TGTGCCAGCAGCCCCCGAAGCCGCCAAACTGAAGCTTTCTTT.

The chain combines TRBV29-1 with TRBJ1-1, with D maybe TRBD1 (6 bases). The germline V gene encodes CDR1 SQVTM and CDR2 ANQGSEA. The V and J ends lost 6 bases and 5 bases respectively, with 16 bases between them. The CDR3 loop spans 13 amino acids. The CDR3 nucleotides read TGCAGCGTCAAATACAGGGAAGGGACTGAAGCTTTCTTT. It translates to CSVKYREGTEAFF.

This clone was detected only a few times. The chain couples TRBV5-1 to TRBJ1-5; D perhaps matches TRBD1 (6 bases). The CDR3 has 14 amino acids. From germline, CDR1 is SGHRS and CDR2 YFSETQ. V lost 2 bases and J lost 4, with 10 bases in between. CDR3 region: CASSLSGENQPQHF. The CDR3 DNA is TGCGCCAGCAGCTTATCAGGGGAAAATCAGCCCCAGCATTTT.